The entry below describes one TCR beta chain. Its specificity is not known. The record originates from a study of breast tumors, draining lymph nodes, adjacent tissues. Study-wide results and limits: Findings are consistent with lymph node origin and intratumoral expansion of most tumor T cells. Luminal-like breast cancer showed significantly higher tumor–nontumor repertoire similarity than basal-like. That most tumor T cells come from lymph nodes remained unproven. Tumor repertoires ranked between lymph nodes and nontumor tissue in diversity, with V and J gene preferences.

Breast cancer patients provided tissue from their axillary draining lymph nodes. MiXCR, run by TCRdb on the multiplex PCR reads, gives a single entry per CDR3 protein. The sample has 150,000 or so distinct CDR3 sequences; about 30% are singletons. Germline CDR1 reads SGHTA; CDR2 reads FQGTGA. V was cut by 4 bases and J by 5 bases, with 17 bases left in between. The CDR3 extends over 15 amino acids. The sequencing sample was made of axillary lymph node tissue. This sequence originates from a female donor with breast cancer. Some clones in this sample may be carry-over from other donors' samples. This chain connects TRBV7-3 to TRBJ2-5; D perhaps matches TRBD2 (5 bases). CDR3 amino acids: CASSSNGIPGETQYF. The CDR3 DNA sequence: TGTGCCAGCAGCTCGAACGGGATCCCCGGTGAGACCCAGTACTTC.